One sample yielded the 15 T cell receptor beta chains listed below, sequenced in a study of siplizumab effects on memory and regulatory T cells. Clones were read by immunoSEQ multiplex PCR, and TCRdb kept only the in-frame ones, dropping some. The sample includes 70,000 to 95,000 clones, roughly 96% of them seen just once. The sequenced material came from naive CD4+ T cells sorted from blood. All receptors derive from a human donor in good health.

V and J are TRBV5-6 and TRBJ2-1; D not certain. The germline CDR1 and CDR2 sequences are SGHDT and YYEEEE. V shed 0 bases and J shed 15 bases, with 13 bases lying between them. The CDR3 contains 12 residues. The CDR3 nucleotides read TGTGCCAGCAGCTTGGACGGTTCATCGGGGTTCTTC. This encodes CASSLDGSSGFF.

The chain is built from TRBV28 and TRBJ1-3; TRBD1 matches at 7 bases. The CDR3 consists of 15 residues. V gave up 4 bases and J gave up 4 bases; unmatched junction bases: 7. Germline loops: CDR1 MDHEN, CDR2 SYDVKM. CDR3: CASSSPQGLGNTIYF. The CDR3 DNA sequence: TGTGCCAGCAGTTCCCCACAGGGGTTAGGAAACACCATATATTTT.

V gene TRBV19 combines with J gene TRBJ2-5, with D uncertain. V dropped 3 bases and J dropped 4 bases, with 9 bases sitting between them. Germline CDR1 and CDR2: LNHDA and SQIVND (reference sequence). CDR3 length: 13 residues. CDR3 loop: CASSIRFGETQYF. CDR3 coding DNA: TGTGCCAGTAGTATTCGGTTCGGAGAGACCCAGTACTTC. The whole variable domain, remainder taken from reference TRBV19 and TRBJ2-5, is DGGITQSPKYLFRKEGQNVTLSCEQNLNHDAMYWYRQDPGQGLRLIYYSQIVNDFQKGDIAEGYSVSREKKESFPLTVTSAQKNPTAFYLCASSIRFGETQYFGPGTRLLVL.

The chain joins TRBV6-1 to TRBJ2-7; D not resolved. CDR1 MNHNS and CDR2 SASEGT come from the germline V gene. The germline V and J ends were trimmed by 4 bases and 5 bases, with 9 bases remaining between them. The CDR3 covers 12 residues. The chain's CDR3 is CASSVNVHEQYF. For the CDR3, the DNA is TGTGCCAGCAGTGTGAACGTCCACGAGCAGTACTTC.

DNA for the CDR3: TGTGCCAGCAGCTATCAGGGATACGCCGGGGAGCTGTTTTTT. Translation: CASSYQGYAGELFF. The V gene is TRBV5-6, the J gene TRBJ2-2; possible D gene TRBD1, 5 bases. CDR1 and CDR2 (germline): SGHDT, YYEEEE. V was cut by 3 bases and J by 6 bases, with 12 bases left in between. CDR3 length equals 14 residues.

The V and J genes are TRBV7-3 and TRBJ2-3; 9 nucleotides line up with TRBD2. V trimming: 0 bases; J trimming: 5 bases; junction bases outside the gene matches: 6. The CDR3 contains 16 residues. Looked up from germline, CDR1 is SGHTA and CDR2 is FQGTGA. The CDR3 region has the DNA TGTGCCAGCAGCTTAACCGGCGGGGGGGCCGGAGATACGCAGTATTTT. Translation: CASSLTGGGAGDTQYF.

V is TRBV11-2 and J is TRBJ2-7; D remains unclear. Per germline, CDR1 SGHAT and CDR2 FQNNGV. The V end lost 5 bases, the J end lost 7 bases, and 9 bases lay between the germline ends. The CDR3 has 11 residues. For the CDR3, the DNA is TGTGCCAGCAGCCCGCGGACGGAGCAGTACTTC. Its translation: CASSPRTEQYF.

The chain carries TRBV6-6 and TRBJ2-7; D ambiguous. This CDR3 is built from 13 residues. Germline assignment: CDR1 MNHNY and CDR2 SVGAGI (reference sequence). V lost 6 bases, J lost 3 bases, and 12 bases lay in between. CDR3: CASSERRYYEQYF. CDR3 nucleotides: TGTGCCAGCAGCGAACGCCGGTACTACGAGCAGTACTTC.

On this clone: At one of its ends the junction is not consistent with the germline gene, which may arise from a read error. The sample has other DNA sequences that encode this CDR3 too. The chain is built from TRBV28 and TRBJ1-2, with D uncertain. CDR1 is MDHEN and CDR2 is SYDVKM in the germline V gene. The CDR3 has 14 residues. The CDR3 here is CASSLTASAYGYTF. Written as DNA, the CDR3 is TGTGCCAGCAGTTTAACGGCCAGTGCCTATGGCTACACCTTT.

The CDR3 loop reads CASRRDRAYEQYF. In nucleotides, the CDR3 is TGTGCCAGCCGCCGGGACAGGGCGTACGAGCAGTACTTC. This chain joins TRBV6-5 and TRBJ2-7; 9 bases are a match to TRBD1. Germline lookup yields CDR1 MNHEY and CDR2 SVGAGI. V lost 8 bases, J lost 4 bases, and 6 bases stayed unmatched. The CDR3 is made up of 13 amino acids.

The chain couples TRBV15 to TRBJ1-1; D ambiguous. There are 12 residues in the CDR3. The germline V gene has CDR1 LNHNV and CDR2 YYDKDF (reference sequence). With 0 bases removed from V and 7 bases from J, the gap between germline ends came to 6 bases. The DNA for the CDR3 is TGTGCCACCAGCAGAGATGTTGGTGAAGCTTTCTTT. This sequence encodes CATSRDVGEAFF.

V gene TRBV7-2 combines with J gene TRBJ2-5; TRBD1 is a possible D gene (7 bases). This CDR3 has 14 amino acids. V was shortened by 4 bases and J by 2 bases, with 11 bases between the two germline ends. Germline V lookup: CDR1 SGHTA, CDR2 FQGNSA. The CDR3 sequence: CASSSQGGQETQYF. As DNA, the CDR3 is TGTGCCAGCAGCTCTCAGGGGGGTCAAGAGACCCAGTACTTC.

The chain carries TRBV7-9 and TRBJ2-1; 12 bases fit TRBD1. The CDR3 extends over 14 amino acids. Germline V gene sequence: CDR1 SEHNR, CDR2 FQNEAQ (reference sequence). With 10 bases clipped from V and 7 bases from J, the junction kept 8 bases outside the gene matches. Written as DNA, the CDR3 is TGTGCCACGCCGGGACAGGGGGCGCGGAATGAGCAGTTCTTC. This gives the protein CATPGQGARNEQFF.

The rearrangement joins TRBV19 to TRBJ2-1, with 7 bases identical to TRBD2. The V gene's germline CDR1 is LNHDA and CDR2 SQIVND (reference sequence). The ends lost 1 base at V and 10 bases at J; junction bases unmatched: 10. CDR3 size: 15 residues. CDR3 loop: CASSIARLADLEQFF. CDR3 sequence (DNA): TGTGCCAGTAGTATAGCCCGACTAGCTGACTTAGAGCAGTTCTTC.

CDR3 region: CATSGGENEQFF. Here the CDR3 DNA reads TGTGCCACTAGCGGGGGGGAGAATGAGCAGTTCTTC. The rearrangement joins TRBV10-3 to TRBJ2-1; 12 positions match TRBD2. The CDR3 sequence is 12 residues long. J gave up 7 bases and V 10 bases, and 2 bases lay outside the gene matches. Germline V gives CDR1 ENHRY, CDR2 SYGVKD.